This T cell receptor beta chain was recorded in a study of blood T cell repertoires in COVID-19. Sequencing was performed with immunoSEQ multiplex PCR; in TCRdb, only in-frame clones are kept and a portion is missing. The repertoire holds a few hundred thousand clones, with around 90% as singletons. This clone was detected a few times. The CDR3 is 14 amino acids. V trimming: 4 bases; J trimming: 2 bases; junction bases outside the gene matches: 4. Germline-derived CDR1 and CDR2 are SGHTA and FQGNSA. The sequencing input was PBMCs or T cells enriched from blood (not recorded which). This sequence joins TRBV7-2 and TRBJ1-2; 7 bases agree with TRBD1. The TCR was taken from a woman in her 30s who had recovered from COVID-19. CDR3 in DNA: TGTGCCAGCAGCTACCGGGACAGCAACTATGGCTACACCTTC. It is translated as CASSYRDSNYGYTF.